The 8 T cell receptor beta chains below were found in one sample sequenced in a study of blood T cell repertoires in COVID-19. The repertoire was sequenced with immunoSEQ multiplex PCR; TCRdb's copy has only in-frame clones and lacks some. The data show about 170,000 clones, 83% seen once. The sequencing input was peripheral blood. These receptors originate from a woman aged 70-85 years who had recovered from COVID-19.

The V gene is TRBV4-3, the J gene TRBJ2-5, with TRBD2 matching 7 bases. The trim removed 3 bases at V and 5 bases at J, leaving 15 bases unmatched. The CDR3 spans 17 residues. Germline loops: CDR1 LGHNA, CDR2 YSLEER. The CDR3 region has the DNA TGCGCCAGCAGCCAGGCGGGGTGGGGGAGGGCGTGGGAGACCCAGTACTTC. Translating gives CASSQAGWGRAWETQYF.

This clone was seen only once. This chain connects TRBV28 to TRBJ1-4, with TRBD1 matching 12 bases. Germline V gene data show CDR1 as MDHEN and CDR2 as SYDVKM. This CDR3 is 15 amino acids long. The J segment lost 7 bases and the V segment lost 0 bases, leaving 0 bases of the junction unmatched. CDR3 protein: CASSLWGQGAEKLFF. The CDR3 DNA reads as TGTGCCAGCAGTTTATGGGGACAGGGGGCTGAAAAACTGTTTTTT.

DNA for the CDR3: TGTGCCAGCAGCAGGGGGATCCTCGGGGAGCAGTACTTC. Translating it yields CASSRGILGEQYF. The rearrangement joins TRBV5-6 to TRBJ2-7; TRBD1 is a possible D gene (6 bases). Trimming took 4 bases from V and 7 from J, leaving 15 bases between them. This CDR3 has 13 amino acids. Germline-derived CDR1 and CDR2 are SGHDT and YYEEEE.

The V and J genes are TRBV10-1 and TRBJ2-3, with D possibly being TRBD2 (5 bases). The germline gives CDR1 WNHNN, CDR2 SYGVQD (reference sequence). V dropped 2 bases and J dropped 6 bases, with 12 bases sitting between them. The CDR3 loop spans 14 amino acids. The CDR3 reads CASSEPEGGDTQYF. The CDR3 coding sequence is TGCGCCAGCAGTGAGCCCGAGGGCGGGGATACGCAGTATTTT.

The chain links TRBV18 to TRBJ1-2; D may be TRBD1 (5 bases). Germline-derived CDR1 and CDR2 are KGHSH and LQKENI. The CDR3 has 17 amino acids. Trimming stripped 3 bases from V and 2 bases from J, with 19 bases between. CDR3 coding DNA: TGTGCCAGCTCACCCTCGGAAGGGGTCCCGGGCAACTATGGCTACACCTTC. This gives the protein CASSPSEGVPGNYGYTF. Together with reference TRBV18 and TRBJ1-2, the CDR3 gives the full variable domain: NAGVMQNPRHLVRRRGQEARLRCSPMKGHSHVYWYRQLPEEGLKFMVYLQKENIIDESGMPKERFSAEFPKEGPSILRIQQVVRGDSAAYFCASSPSEGVPGNYGYTFGSGTRLTVV.

This chain links TRBV5-1 with TRBJ1-4; TRBD1 is a possible D gene (5 bases). Germline CDR1 and CDR2: SGHRS and YFSETQ. The ends were cut back, 0 bases at V and 3 bases at J, with 9 bases in the middle. This CDR3 comprises 15 residues. In DNA, the CDR3 is TGCGCCAGCAGCTTGGCGGCGGGGGCTAATGAAAAACTGTTTTTT. Protein: CASSLAAGANEKLFF.

The chain uses TRBV27 and TRBJ2-4; tentative D call: TRBD1 (6 bases). Trimming stripped 6 bases from V and 0 bases from J, with 12 bases between. The CDR3 contains 15 residues. Per germline, CDR1 MNHEY and CDR2 SMNVEV (reference sequence). CDR3 DNA sequence: TGTGCCAGCAGCCTGAGGGGGACAGCCAAAAACATTCAGTACTTC. Translation gives CASSLRGTAKNIQYF.

This chain joins TRBV5-5 and TRBJ1-2; 8 nucleotides line up with TRBD1. The CDR3 runs 14 residues. Per the germline V gene, CDR1 is SGHKS and CDR2 is YYEKEE (reference sequence). V lost 4 bases to trimming and J lost 1 base; unmatched junction nucleotides: 3. The CDR3 DNA reads as TGTGCCAGCAGCCGGACAGGGATTAACTATGGCTACACCTTC. Its protein is CASSRTGINYGYTF.